Following are 15 T cell receptor beta chains from one sample sequenced in a study of T cell repertoires in cytomegalovirus infection. MiXCR, applied by TCRdb to the reads, yields one record per CDR3 protein. The repertoire holds about 150,000 distinct CDR3 sequences, with around 24% as singletons. Sequencing was done on a sample of PBMCs. These receptors came from a human donor in good health (CMV status not recorded). Some clones in this sample may be carry-over from other donors' samples.

This clonotype has only one observation. The V gene is TRBV29-1, the J gene TRBJ1-4; tentative D call: TRBD1 (5 bases). V lost 7 bases to trimming and J lost 8 bases, with 14 bases between them. The CDR3 is made up of 12 amino acids. Per germline, CDR1 SQVTM and CDR2 ANQGSEA. CDR3 in amino acids: CSAAVDMEKLFF. Written as DNA, the CDR3 is TGCAGCGCCGCTGTGGACATGGAAAAACTGTTTTTT.

The chain has TRBV29-1 and TRBJ2-7; 12 bases align to TRBD1. Germline CDR1 is SQVTM and CDR2 is ANQGSEA. This CDR3 has 14 amino acids. V was clipped by 4 bases and J by 9 bases; unmatched bases: 10. The CDR3 region is CSVGAGTGGRGQYF. Here the CDR3 DNA reads TGCAGCGTTGGTGCTGGGACAGGGGGCAGGGGGCAGTACTTC.

This clonotype was counted between two and nine times. The genes are TRBV11-2 and TRBJ2-3; 10 nucleotides agree with TRBD2. The germline V gene encodes CDR1 SGHAT and CDR2 FQNNGV. The CDR3 is 16 residues long. The V gene end was trimmed by 5 bases and the J gene end by 4 bases; junction bases not matched to a gene: 9. For the CDR3, the DNA is TGTGCCAGCAGCAACAGCGGGGGGGCCTCGGCAGATACGCAGTATTTT. Its translation: CASSNSGGASADTQYF.

The DNA of the CDR3 is TGCGCCAGCAGCCACAGCGGGTCCTACAATGAGCAGTTCTTC. Its protein is CASSHSGSYNEQFF. J is TRBJ2-1 and V is TRBV4-1, with D tentatively TRBD2 (6 bases). Trimming left V 3 bases short and J 1 base short, with 7 bases between. Looked up from germline, CDR1 is MGHRA and CDR2 is YSYEKL. This CDR3 spans 14 amino acids.

This clonotype occurred many times. The chain recombines TRBV7-2 with TRBJ2-1, with 9 bases aligning to TRBD2. The J segment lost 4 bases and the V segment lost 6 bases, leaving 7 bases of the junction unmatched. There are 15 residues in the CDR3. CDR1 and CDR2 (germline): SGHTA, FQGNSA. CDR3 in amino acids: CASRRPGLAYNEQFF. In nucleotides, the CDR3 is TGTGCCAGCAGACGACCGGGACTAGCTTACAATGAGCAGTTCTTC.

This chain connects TRBV24-1 to TRBJ1-2, with D hard to call. Deletions cut 2 bases from V and 0 bases from J, with 6 bases between. CDR3 length: 14 residues. Germline V CDR1 and CDR2: KGHDR, SFDVKD. The CDR3 loop is CATSDSGANYGYTF. The DNA of the CDR3 is TGTGCCACCAGTGATTCTGGAGCTAACTATGGCTACACCTTC.

This clonotype was counted many times. This chain uses TRBV7-8 with TRBJ2-7, with D perhaps matching TRBD1 or TRBD2 (5 bases each). From germline, CDR1 is SGHVS and CDR2 FQNEAQ. V lost 1 base and J 4 bases, leaving 11 bases between the germline ends. CDR3 length: 14 amino acids. For the CDR3, the DNA is TGTGCCAGCAGCTTAGGAGGGGTAGAGTACGAGCAGTACTTC. It yields the protein CASSLGGVEYEQYF.

The sample holds a few counts of this clonotype. The CDR3 region has the DNA TGTGCCAGCGCATTGCAGGGCTCTGGCTACACCTTC. This gives the protein CASALQGSGYTF. The chain uses TRBV12-3 or TRBV12-4 and TRBJ1-2, with TRBD1 as a possible D gene (5 bases). This CDR3 is built from 12 residues. V lost 8 bases, J lost 7 bases, and 14 bases lay in between.

This clonotype was counted between two and nine times. The chain combines TRBV5-1 with TRBJ2-6, with D uncertain. The CDR3 is 14 residues long. The ends were cut back, 4 bases at V and 4 bases at J, with 9 bases in the middle. Germline loops: CDR1 SGHRS, CDR2 YFSETQ. CDR3: CASSGVSGANVLTF. In DNA, the CDR3 is TGCGCCAGCAGCGGGGTTTCAGGGGCCAACGTCCTGACTTTC.

The chain couples TRBV29-1 to TRBJ2-1; TRBD1 agrees at 8 bases. The CDR3 extends over 11 amino acids. Germline CDR1 and CDR2: SQVTM and ANQGSEA. With V trimmed by 7 bases and J by 4 bases, 0 bases remained unmatched. Written as DNA, the CDR3 is TGCAGCGGACAGGGGTACAATGAGCAGTTCTTC. Protein: CSGQGYNEQFF.

In its sample, this clonotype was seen a few times. V is TRBV27 and J is TRBJ2-5, with 13 bases lining up with TRBD2. The CDR3 contains 16 residues. CDR1 is MNHEY and CDR2 is SMNVEV in the germline V gene (reference sequence). J gave up 5 bases and V 6 bases, and 9 bases lay outside the gene matches. CDR3: CASSRLAGGSGETQYF. The CDR3 DNA follows: TGTGCCAGCAGCAGACTAGCGGGAGGTTCGGGGGAGACCCAGTACTTC.

The rearrangement uses TRBV28 and TRBJ1-6; D perhaps matches TRBD1 (6 bases). V gave up 5 bases and J gave up 8 bases, with 16 bases separating them. This CDR3 has 15 amino acids. Per the germline V gene, CDR1 is MDHEN and CDR2 is SYDVKM. The DNA for the CDR3 is TGTGCCAGCAGTGGTGCCGACAGGAATTATTCACCCCTCCACTTT. This codes for CASSGADRNYSPLHF.

In this sample, this clonotype turned up many times. The chain combines TRBV27 with TRBJ2-3; D is uncertain. The CDR3 spans 14 residues. CDR1 and CDR2 (germline): MNHEY, SMNVEV (reference sequence). Trimming took off 3 bases at V and 4 bases at J, with 11 bases between the two ends. CDR3 nucleotides: TGTGCCAGCAGTTTTTTTGGGATTTCAGATACGCAGTATTTT. This gives the protein CASSFFGISDTQYF.

As to this clonotype: This may arise from a read error, as a much more abundant clone is one base away. The gene calls are TRBV24-1 and TRBJ2-7; TRBD2 might be the D (5 bases). CDR3 length: 13 amino acids. V was trimmed by 3 bases and J by 2 bases, leaving 7 bases between them. In germline, CDR1 is KGHDR, CDR2 SFDVKD. The CDR3 DNA sequence: TGTGCCACCAGTGATCACGGGGCCTACGAGCAGTACTTC. Encoded protein: CATSDHGAYEQYF.

This clonotype appeared a few times. CDR3 protein: CSVTYGVSGYEQYF. As DNA, the CDR3 is TGCAGCGTTACCTACGGGGTGTCGGGCTACGAGCAGTACTTC. The chain is built from TRBV29-1 and TRBJ2-7; tentative D call: TRBD2 (5 bases). V gave up 5 bases and J gave up 3 bases, with 17 bases separating them. CDR3 length: 14 amino acids. CDR1 is SQVTM, CDR2 ANQGSEA, per germline.